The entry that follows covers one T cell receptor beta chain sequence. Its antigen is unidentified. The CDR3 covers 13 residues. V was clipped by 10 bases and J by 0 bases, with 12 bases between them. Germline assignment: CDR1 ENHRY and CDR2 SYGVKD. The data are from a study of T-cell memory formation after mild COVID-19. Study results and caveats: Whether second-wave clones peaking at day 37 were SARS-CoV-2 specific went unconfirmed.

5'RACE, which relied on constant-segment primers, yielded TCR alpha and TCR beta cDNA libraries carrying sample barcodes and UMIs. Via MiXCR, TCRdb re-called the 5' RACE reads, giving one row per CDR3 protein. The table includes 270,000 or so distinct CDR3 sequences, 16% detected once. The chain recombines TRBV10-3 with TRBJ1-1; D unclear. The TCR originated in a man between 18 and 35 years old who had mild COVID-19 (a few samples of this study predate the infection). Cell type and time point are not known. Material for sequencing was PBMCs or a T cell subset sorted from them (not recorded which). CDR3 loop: CATKAPLNTEAFF. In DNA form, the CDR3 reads TGTGCCACCAAGGCCCCTCTGAACACTGAAGCTTTCTTT.